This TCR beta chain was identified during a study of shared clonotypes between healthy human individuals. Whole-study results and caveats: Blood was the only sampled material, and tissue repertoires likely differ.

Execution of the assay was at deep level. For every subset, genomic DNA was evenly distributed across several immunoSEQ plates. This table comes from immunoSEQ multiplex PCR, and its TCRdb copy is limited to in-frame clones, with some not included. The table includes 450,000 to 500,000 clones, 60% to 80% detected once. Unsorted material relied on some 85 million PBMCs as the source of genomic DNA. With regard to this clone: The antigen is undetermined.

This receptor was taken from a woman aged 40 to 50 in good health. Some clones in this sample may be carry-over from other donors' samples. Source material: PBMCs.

The CDR3 bases are TGTGCCAGCAGTTACAGGGTAAACACTGAAGCTTTCTTT. Its translation: CASSYRVNTEAFF. V and J are TRBV28 and TRBJ1-1, with D possibly TRBD1 on 6 matching bases. Looked up from germline, CDR1 is MDHEN and CDR2 is SYDVKM. CDR3 length equals 13 residues. Trimming took 4 bases from V and 2 from J, leaving 8 bases between them.